Each of the 7 T cell receptor beta chains below was sequenced from the same sample in a study of cytomegalovirus exposure and HLA in healthy donors (dated by TCRdb to 2016 to 2017). Library preparation was by the immunoSEQ multiplex PCR assay. For the multiplex PCR, a mixture combining 60 forward primers for TCR Vbeta segments and 13 reverse primers for TCR Jbeta segments was used. The source is immuneACCESS, and TCRdb retained only in-frame sequences with V and J called. Part of the clones is not carried over; for the studies checked, unresolved V genes explain less than half of this, and the remainder is unexplained. Within this sample are some 140,000 clones, with roughly 85% of them counted one time only. Jointly, the top ten make up 6.5% to 8% of the sample. The sample taken for sequencing was PBMCs. These receptors were obtained from a man aged 40-55 years in good health and CMV-seropositive.

This clone was observed a single time. V and J are TRBV19 and TRBJ2-7; no definite D call. Germline V CDR1 and CDR2: LNHDA, SQIVND (reference sequence). The CDR3 is 14 residues long. Trimming removed 5 bases at V and 2 bases at J, with 13 bases between. As DNA, the CDR3 is TGTGCCAGTAGTTTTGTCGGTTCCACCTACGAGCAGTACTTC. Translating it yields CASSFVGSTYEQYF.

The chain links TRBV15 to TRBJ2-7, with TRBD2 matching 9 bases. The J segment lost 4 bases and the V segment lost 3 bases, leaving 4 bases of the junction unmatched. Germline CDR1 reads LNHNV; CDR2 reads YYDKDF (reference sequence). CDR3 length equals 14 residues. CDR3 DNA: TGTGCCACCAGCAGGCCTAGCGGGATGTACGAGCAGTACTTC. Amino acids: CATSRPSGMYEQYF. Full variable domain (rest looked up from reference TRBV15 and TRBJ2-7): DAMVIQNPRYQVTQFGKPVTLSCSQTLNHNVMYWYQQKSSQAPKLLFHYYDKDFNNEADTPDNFQSRRPNTSFCFLDIRSPGLGDTAMYLCATSRPSGMYEQYFGPGTRLTVT.

Comments on this clone: One end of the junction fails to match germline, which may point to a read error. The chain employs TRBV7-9 and TRBJ1-6; D call uncertain. The CDR3 spans 12 residues. The V gene's germline CDR1 is SEHNR and CDR2 FQNEAQ (reference sequence). As DNA, the CDR3 is TGTTCCAGCAGCCCTCACTCATTACCCCTCCACTTT. This codes for CSSSPHSLPLHF. Filled out from reference TRBV7-9 and TRBJ1-6, the complete variable domain reads DTGVSQNPRHKITKRGQNVTFRCDPISEHNRLYWYRQTLGQGPEFLTYFQNEAQLEKSRLLSDRFSAERPKGSFSTLEIQRTEQGDSAMYLCSSSPHSLPLHFGNGTRLTVT.

The rearrangement uses TRBV7-3 and TRBJ2-3; TRBD2 aligns across 9 bases. CDR1 is SGHTA, CDR2 FQGTGA, per germline. The CDR3 has 15 residues. V gave up 2 bases and J gave up 4 bases; unmatched junction bases: 4. The CDR3: CASSLLAGRSDTQYF. In DNA form, the CDR3 reads TGTGCCAGCAGCTTACTAGCGGGAAGGTCAGATACGCAGTATTTT.

The gene calls are TRBV4-1 and TRBJ2-3, with 7 nucleotides matching TRBD2. The CDR3 sequence is 15 residues long. Germline V gene lookup returns CDR1 MGHRA and CDR2 YSYEKL. V was clipped by 4 bases and J by 2 bases; unmatched bases: 6. The CDR3 region is CASSPSSGYTDTQYF. DNA for the CDR3: TGCGCCAGCAGCCCCTCTAGCGGATACACAGATACGCAGTATTTT.

This chain joins TRBV28 and TRBJ2-2, with D possibly being TRBD1 (6 bases). Germline V CDR1 and CDR2: MDHEN, SYDVKM. The CDR3 runs 14 residues. V shed 2 bases and J shed 3 bases, with 7 bases lying between them. The CDR3 spells CASSLKGDTGELFF. The DNA for the CDR3 is TGTGCCAGCAGTTTAAAGGGGGACACCGGGGAGCTGTTTTTT.

This clone was seen once. The chain carries TRBV6-1 and TRBJ2-1, with 10 bases matching TRBD1. Germline CDR1 and CDR2: MNHNS and SASEGT. Trimming took 2 bases from V and 9 from J; bases not matched to a gene: 4. The CDR3 totals 14 residues. CDR3 DNA sequence: TGTGCCAGCAGTGAACATCGGACAGGGGGTGAGCAGTTCTTC. It encodes CASSEHRTGGEQFF.